This paragraph covers one TCR beta chain sequence. The sample originates from a study of blood T cell repertoires in COVID-19. V was pared by 1 base and J by 0 bases, with 5 bases of the junction left unmatched. CDR1 is MGHRA, CDR2 YSYEKL, per germline. This CDR3 contains 17 residues. Only in-frame clones appear in the TCRdb table, and some are missing; sequencing was by immunoSEQ multiplex PCR. The data contain 95,000 to 150,000 clones, over 80% of them singletons. This clonotype was obtained from a woman aged 25 to 39 who had recovered from COVID-19. Source material: PBMCs or T cells enriched from blood (not recorded which). The chain is built from TRBV4-1 and TRBJ2-1, with 8 positions matching TRBD2. CDR3 sequence (DNA): TGCGCCAGCAGCCAAGGTTCCGGGACTAGCTCCTACAATGAGCAGTTCTTC. This translates into CASSQGSGTSSYNEQFF.